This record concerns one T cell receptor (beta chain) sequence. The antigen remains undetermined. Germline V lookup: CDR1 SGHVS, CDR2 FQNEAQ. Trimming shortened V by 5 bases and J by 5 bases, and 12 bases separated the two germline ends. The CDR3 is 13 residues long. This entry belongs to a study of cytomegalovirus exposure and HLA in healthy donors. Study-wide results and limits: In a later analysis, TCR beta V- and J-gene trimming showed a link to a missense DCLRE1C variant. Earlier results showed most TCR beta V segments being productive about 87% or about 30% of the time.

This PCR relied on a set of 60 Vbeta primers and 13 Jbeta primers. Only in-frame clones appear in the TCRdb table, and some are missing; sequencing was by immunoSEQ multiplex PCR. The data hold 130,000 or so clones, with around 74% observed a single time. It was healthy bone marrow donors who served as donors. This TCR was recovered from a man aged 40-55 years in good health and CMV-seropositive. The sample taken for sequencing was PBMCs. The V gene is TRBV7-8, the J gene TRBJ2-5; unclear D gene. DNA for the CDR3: TGTGCCAGCAGCCTGAGGATAGGCGAGACCCAGTACTTC. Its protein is CASSLRIGETQYF.